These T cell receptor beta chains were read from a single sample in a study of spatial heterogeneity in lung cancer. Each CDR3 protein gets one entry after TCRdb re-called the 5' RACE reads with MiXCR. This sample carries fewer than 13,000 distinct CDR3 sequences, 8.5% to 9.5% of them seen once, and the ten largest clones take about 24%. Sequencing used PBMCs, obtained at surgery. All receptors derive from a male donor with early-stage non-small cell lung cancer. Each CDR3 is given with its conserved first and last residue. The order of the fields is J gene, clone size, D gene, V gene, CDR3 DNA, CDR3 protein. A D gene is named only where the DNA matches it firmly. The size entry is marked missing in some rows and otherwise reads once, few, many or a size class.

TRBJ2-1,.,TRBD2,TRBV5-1,TGCGCCAGCAGCGTTAGCGGGATGAGCTCCTACAATGAGCAGTTCTTC,CASSVSGMSSYNEQFF
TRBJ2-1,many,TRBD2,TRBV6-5,TGTGCCAGCAGTACGAGCGGGGTACAGTTCTTC,CASSTSGVQFF
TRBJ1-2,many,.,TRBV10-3,TGTGCCATCTTCCAGACAGCCGGGGACTATGGCTACACCTTC,CAIFQTAGDYGYTF
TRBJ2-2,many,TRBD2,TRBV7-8,TGTGCCAGCAGCCCGCGGGGGGGCCGGAACACCGGGGAGCTGTTTTTT,CASSPRGGRNTGELFF
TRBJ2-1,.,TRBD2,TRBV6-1,TGTGCCAGTACGGCGGGGGGCTCCTACAATGAGCAGTTCTTC,CASTAGGSYNEQFF
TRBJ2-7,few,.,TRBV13,TGTGCCAGCAGCTCCGCGGGGGCGCGAAACGAGCAGTACTTC,CASSSAGARNEQYF
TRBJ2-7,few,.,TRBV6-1,TGTGCCAGCAGTGTTCCCCCCTTCGATCACTCCAGGTCCTACGAGCAGTACTTC,CASSVPPFDHSRSYEQYF
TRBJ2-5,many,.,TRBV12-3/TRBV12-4,TGTGCCAGCAGTTTAGGCACGGGGGAGACCCAGTACTTC,CASSLGTGETQYF
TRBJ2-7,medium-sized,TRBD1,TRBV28,TGTGCCAGCAGTCCCCGACAGGGTTACACCTACGAGCAGTACTTC,CASSPRQGYTYEQYF
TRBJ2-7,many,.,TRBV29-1,TGCAGCGTTGAAGGACGGCTGGGGGCCTACGAGCAGTACTTC,CSVEGRLGAYEQYF
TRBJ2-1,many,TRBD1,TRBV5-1,TGCGCCAGCAGCAGTGGACAGGGCCACAATGAGCAGTTCTTC,CASSSGQGHNEQFF
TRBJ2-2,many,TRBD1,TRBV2,TGTGCCAGCAGTCGTACCCGGGACAGGGATTCGAACACCGGGGAGCTGTTTTTT,CASSRTRDRDSNTGELFF
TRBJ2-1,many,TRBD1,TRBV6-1,TGTGCCAGCAGTGAAATCCGACAGGGGCCAGGGGGGCAGTTCTTC,CASSEIRQGPGGQFF
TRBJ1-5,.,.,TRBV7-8,TGTGCCAGCAGCTCCCCGGGCAACCGGGGCAATCAGCCCCAGCATTTT,CASSSPGNRGNQPQHF
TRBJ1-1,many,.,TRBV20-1,TGCAGTGCTCCAAATCCTAGAACAGGGAACACTGAAGCTTTCTTT,CSAPNPRTGNTEAFF
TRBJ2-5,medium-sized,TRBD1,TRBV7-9,TGTGCCTCCTACTCGACAGGGCCTTTTCAAGAGACCCAGTACTTC,CASYSTGPFQETQYF
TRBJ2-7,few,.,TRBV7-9,TGTGCCAGCAGCTTATTTTCCGGTTCCTACGAGCAGTACTTC,CASSLFSGSYEQYF
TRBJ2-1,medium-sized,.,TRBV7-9,TGTGCCAGCAGCTTATCGGGTTTTGATGAGCAGTTCTTC,CASSLSGFDEQFF
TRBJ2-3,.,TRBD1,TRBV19,TGTGCCAGTAGTACACAGGGGAGCACAGATACGCAGTATTTT,CASSTQGSTDTQYF
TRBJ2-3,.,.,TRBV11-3,TGTGCCAGCAGCTTCTACAGGGCAGATACGCAGTATTTT,CASSFYRADTQYF
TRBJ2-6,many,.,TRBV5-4,TGTGCCAGCAGCCCCGTCGGGGCTGGGGCCAACGTCCTGACTTTC,CASSPVGAGANVLTF
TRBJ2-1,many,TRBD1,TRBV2,TGTGCCAGCAGAGCCGGGACAGGGAGATACAATGAGCAGTTCTTC,CASRAGTGRYNEQFF
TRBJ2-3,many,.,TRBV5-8,TGTGCCAGCAGCTTGTCCCACAGAGATACGCAGTATTTT,CASSLSHRDTQYF
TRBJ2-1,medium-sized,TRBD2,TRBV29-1,TGCAGCGTTGAAGATCGCACTAGCGGGGGGCTCTCCTACAATGAGCAGTTCTTC,CSVEDRTSGGLSYNEQFF
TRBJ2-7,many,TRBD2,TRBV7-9,TGTGCCAGCAGCTTAGGGTGGGGAGGGCAGGCTCCTTCCTACGAGCAGTACTTC,CASSLGWGGQAPSYEQYF
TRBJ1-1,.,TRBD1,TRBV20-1,TGCAGTGCGCACAGGGGGCAAGCTTTCTTT,CSAHRGQAFF
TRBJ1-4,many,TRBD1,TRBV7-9,TGTGCCAGCAGCCGGCAAGGGGCGACAGGGGATGAAAAACTGTTTTTT,CASSRQGATGDEKLFF
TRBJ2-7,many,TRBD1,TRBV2,TGTGCCAGCAGTGGGGACAGAGTCGAGCAGTACTTC,CASSGDRVEQYF
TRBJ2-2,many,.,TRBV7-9,TGTGCCAGCAGCTCCAGGGTTCTGGCGAACACCGGGGAGCTGTTTTTT,CASSSRVLANTGELFF
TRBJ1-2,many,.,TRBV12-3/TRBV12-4,TGTGCCAGCAGTTTAGCGGGCAACGACTATGGCTACACCTTC,CASSLAGNDYGYTF
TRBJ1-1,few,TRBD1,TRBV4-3,TGCGCCAGCAGCCAATCTACAGGGGGCCCTGAAGCTTTCTTT,CASSQSTGGPEAFF
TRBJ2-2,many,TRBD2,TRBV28,TGTGCCAGCAGTTTAGATAGCGGGGGCACCGGGGAGCTGTTTTTT,CASSLDSGGTGELFF
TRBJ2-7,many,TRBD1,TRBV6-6,TGTGCCAGCAGTTACTTTTCCGGGACAGGGGGCAACGAGCAGTACTTC,CASSYFSGTGGNEQYF
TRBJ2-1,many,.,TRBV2,TGTGCCAGCAGTGAATGGGGCAGCAGTGGTGGCGAGCAGTTCTTC,CASSEWGSSGGEQFF
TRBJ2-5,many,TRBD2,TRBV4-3,TGCGCCAGCAGCCAAGTGGGACTAATAGAGACCCAGTACTTC,CASSQVGLIETQYF
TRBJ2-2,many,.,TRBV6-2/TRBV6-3,TGTGGGGTGACTTATAACACCGGGGAGCTGTTTTTT,CGVTYNTGELFF
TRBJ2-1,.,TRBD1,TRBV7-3,TGTGCCAGCAGCTCCGGACAGGGGGCCTGGAATGAGCAGTTCTTC,CASSSGQGAWNEQFF
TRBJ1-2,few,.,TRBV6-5,TGTGCCAGCAGTCGTCTTAACTATGGCTACACCTTC,CASSRLNYGYTF
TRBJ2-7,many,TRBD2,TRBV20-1,TGCAGTGCTGGGGGAGCGGGGTCTTCCTACGAGCAGTACTTC,CSAGGAGSSYEQYF
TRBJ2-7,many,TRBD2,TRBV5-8,TGTGCCAGCAGCATTAAGCGGGGGGGCCTTCGGCAGTACTTC,CASSIKRGGLRQYF
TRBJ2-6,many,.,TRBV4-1,TGCGCCAGCAGCCAAGGAGAAGGTCCTGGGGCCAACGTCCTGACTTTC,CASSQGEGPGANVLTF
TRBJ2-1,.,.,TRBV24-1,TGTGCCACCAGTGATTTACCCAGGGGAGACAATGAGCAGTTCTTC,CATSDLPRGDNEQFF
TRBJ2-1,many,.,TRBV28,TGTGCCAGCAGCACGGGCAGGGCCCCCCTCAATGAGCAGTTCTTC,CASSTGRAPLNEQFF
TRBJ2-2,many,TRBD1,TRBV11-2,TGTGCCAGCAGCGGGACAGGGAACACCGGGGAGCTGTTTTTT,CASSGTGNTGELFF
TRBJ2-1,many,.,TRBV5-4,TGTGCCAGCAGCTTGGGTAACATTCCCTACAATGAGCAGTTCTTC,CASSLGNIPYNEQFF